The clone carrying this TCR beta chain was observed a few times. Its target is unknown. Germline lookup yields CDR1 MDHEN and CDR2 SYDVKM. The junction had 8 bases not matched to a gene; V was cut back by 6 bases and J by 8 bases. The CDR3 spans 13 residues. The PCR made use of 60 Vbeta and 13 Jbeta primers. Clones were read by immunoSEQ multiplex PCR, and TCRdb kept only the in-frame ones, dropping some. The sample consists of fewer than 250,000 clones, around 80% of them appearing once. The data originate from a study of cytomegalovirus exposure and HLA in healthy donors. The study, taken as a whole, reports: Common viral pathogens were later found to be apparently linked to several of the most significant clusters.

The V gene is TRBV28, the J gene TRBJ1-2, with 8 positions matching TRBD1. The receptor's source is a man in his thirties or forties in good health and CMV-seronegative. Specimen: PBMCs. This chain's CDR3 is CASRRTGSGGYTF. The CDR3 DNA sequence: TGTGCCAGCAGACGGACAGGGTCGGGAGGCTACACCTTC.